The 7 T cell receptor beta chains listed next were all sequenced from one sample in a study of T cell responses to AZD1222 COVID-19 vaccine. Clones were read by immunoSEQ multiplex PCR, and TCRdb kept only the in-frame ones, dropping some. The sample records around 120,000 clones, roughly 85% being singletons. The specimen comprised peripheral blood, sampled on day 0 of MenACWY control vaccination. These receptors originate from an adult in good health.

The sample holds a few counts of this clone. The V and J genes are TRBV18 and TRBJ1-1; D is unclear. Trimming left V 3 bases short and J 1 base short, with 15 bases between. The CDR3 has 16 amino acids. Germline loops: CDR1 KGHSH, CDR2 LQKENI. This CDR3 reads CASSPQMGRSNTEAFF. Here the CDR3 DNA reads TGTGCCAGCTCACCCCAAATGGGTCGGTCGAACACTGAAGCTTTCTTT.

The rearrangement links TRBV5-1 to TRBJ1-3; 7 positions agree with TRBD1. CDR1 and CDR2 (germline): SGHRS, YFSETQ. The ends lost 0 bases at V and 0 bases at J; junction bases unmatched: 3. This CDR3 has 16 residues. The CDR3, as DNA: TGCGCCAGCAGCTTGGGAGGGACAGCCTCTGGAAACACCATATATTTT. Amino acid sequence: CASSLGGTASGNTIYF.

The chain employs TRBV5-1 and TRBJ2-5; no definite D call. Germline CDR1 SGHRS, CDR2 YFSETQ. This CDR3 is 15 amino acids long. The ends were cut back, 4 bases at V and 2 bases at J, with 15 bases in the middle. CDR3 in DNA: TGCGCCAGCAGCCCTGGAGTCTTTTTTCAAGAGACCCAGTACTTC. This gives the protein CASSPGVFFQETQYF. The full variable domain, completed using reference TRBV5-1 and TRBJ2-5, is KAGVTQTPRYLIKTRGQQVTLSCSPISGHRSVSWYQQTPGQGLQFLFEYFSETQRNKGNFPGRFSGRQFSNSRSEMNVSTLELGDSALYLCASSPGVFFQETQYFGPGTRLLVL.

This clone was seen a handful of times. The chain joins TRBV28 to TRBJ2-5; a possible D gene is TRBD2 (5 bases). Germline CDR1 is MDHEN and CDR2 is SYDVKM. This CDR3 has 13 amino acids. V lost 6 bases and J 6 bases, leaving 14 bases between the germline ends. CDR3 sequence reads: CASRLGEIKTQYF. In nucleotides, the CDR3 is TGTGCCAGCAGACTCGGGGAAATTAAGACCCAGTACTTC.

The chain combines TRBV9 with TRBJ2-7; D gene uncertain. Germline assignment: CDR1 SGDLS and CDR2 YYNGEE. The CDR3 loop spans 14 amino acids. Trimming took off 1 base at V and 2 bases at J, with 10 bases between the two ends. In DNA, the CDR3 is TGTGCCAGCAGCGTAAACAGCCAGACCTACGAGCAGTACTTC. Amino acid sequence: CASSVNSQTYEQYF.

This chain's CDR3 is CASRLDSSYNEKLFF. CDR3 bases: TGTGCCAGCAGGTTGGACAGTTCCTATAATGAAAAACTGTTTTTT. The rearrangement uses TRBV6-5 and TRBJ1-4; a possible D gene is TRBD1 (6 bases). Germline V gene sequence: CDR1 MNHEY, CDR2 SVGAGI. V lost 6 bases and J lost 4, with 15 bases in between. The CDR3 length is 15 residues.

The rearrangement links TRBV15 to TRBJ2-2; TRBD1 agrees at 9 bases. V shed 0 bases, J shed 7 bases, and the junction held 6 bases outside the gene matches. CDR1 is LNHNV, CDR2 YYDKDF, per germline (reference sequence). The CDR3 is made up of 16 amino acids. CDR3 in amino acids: CATSRDLGQGNGELFF. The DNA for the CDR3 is TGTGCCACCAGCAGAGATCTCGGACAGGGGAACGGGGAGCTGTTTTTT.